The 25 T cell receptor beta chains below were found in one sample sequenced in a study of technical replicates of blood from a handful of donors. Using immunoSEQ multiplex PCR, the repertoire was profiled, and TCRdb retains in-frame clones only, with some absent. The table includes roughly 72,000 clones, 80% to 95% detected once. The sample comprised T cells isolated from PBMCs. The receptors stem from a human donor in good health.

The genes are TRBV5-5 and TRBJ2-7, with 10 positions matching TRBD2. From germline, CDR1 is SGHKS and CDR2 YYEKEE (reference sequence). V shed 4 bases and J 5 bases; nucleotides not matched to a gene: 12. CDR3 length equals 16 residues. Here the CDR3 reads CASSLLPLAGVNEQYF. CDR3 sequence (DNA): TGTGCCAGCAGCCTACTACCCCTAGCGGGAGTGAACGAGCAGTACTTC. Variable domain in full (rest from reference TRBV5-5 and TRBJ2-7): DAGVTQSPTHLIKTRGQQVTLRCSPISGHKSVSWYQQVLGQGPQFIFQYYEKEERGRGNFPDRFSARQFPNYSSELNVNALLLGDSALYLCASSLLPLAGVNEQYFGPGTRLTVT.

The chain combines TRBV4-1 with TRBJ1-2; D is uncertain. The CDR3 is 13 residues long. The V gene lost 1 base and the J gene lost 6 bases, with 9 bases spanning the gap. CDR1 is MGHRA, CDR2 YSYEKL, per germline. CDR3 in amino acids: CASSQGPGNGYTF. For the CDR3, the DNA is TGCGCCAGCAGCCAAGGGCCCGGGAATGGCTACACCTTC.

The CDR3 sequence: CASSFRVQSTEAFF. The CDR3 bases are TGTGCCAGCAGCTTCAGGGTACAGAGCACTGAAGCTTTCTTT. The rearrangement joins TRBV11-2 to TRBJ1-1, with D possibly being TRBD1 (5 bases). The CDR3 is 14 amino acids. Germline CDR1 reads SGHAT; CDR2 reads FQNNGV. Trimming removed 3 bases from V and 4 bases from J, with 12 bases in between.

This chain connects TRBV7-8 to TRBJ2-2; TRBD1 matches 8 bases. Germline CDR1 is SGHVS and CDR2 is FQNEAQ. The V and J ends lost 5 bases and 4 bases, in that order; junction bases with no gene match: 9. The CDR3 sequence is 16 residues long. CDR3 residues: CASSVQGVPSTGELFF. CDR3 in DNA: TGTGCCAGCAGCGTACAGGGGGTGCCCTCCACCGGGGAGCTGTTTTTT.

This rearrangement joins TRBV7-9 to TRBJ2-7, with D perhaps matching TRBD1 (6 bases). Deletions cut 8 bases from V and 0 bases from J, with 17 bases between. Germline V lookup: CDR1 SEHNR, CDR2 FQNEAQ (reference sequence). CDR3 size: 15 residues. The CDR3 reads CASQKGVMTSYEQYF. CDR3 DNA: TGTGCCAGCCAAAAGGGGGTGATGACCTCCTACGAGCAGTACTTC.

The CDR3 coding sequence is TGTGCCACCAGCACGACGACTTACGAGCAGTACTTC. As protein: CATSTTTYEQYF. The chain links TRBV15 to TRBJ2-7, with D unclear. Germline V gene data show CDR1 as LNHNV and CDR2 as YYDKDF (reference sequence). The CDR3 totals 12 residues. The ends were cut back, 4 bases at V and 4 bases at J, with 8 bases in the middle. Using reference TRBV15 and TRBJ2-7 for the parts outside the CDR3, the full variable domain is DAMVIQNPRYQVTQFGKPVTLSCSQTLNHNVMYWYQQKSSQAPKLLFHYYDKDFNNEADTPDNFQSRRPNTSFCFLDIRSPGLGDTAMYLCATSTTTYEQYFGPGTRLTVT.

The rearrangement joins TRBV4-2 to TRBJ1-2; D gene uncertain. In germline, CDR1 is LGHNA, CDR2 YNFKEQ. This CDR3 is 16 amino acids long. Between the trimmed V and J ends, which lost 0 bases and 7 bases, there was a span of 18 bases. As DNA, the CDR3 is TGTGCCAGCAGCCAAGATAGTGGGCCCGATTTTGGTGGCTACACCTTC. Its translation is CASSQDSGPDFGGYTF.

The chain has TRBV28 and TRBJ2-7, with 8 nucleotides matching TRBD1. The junction had 11 bases not matched to a gene; V was cut back by 7 bases and J by 3 bases. This CDR3 is built from 15 residues. The V gene's germline CDR1 is MDHEN and CDR2 SYDVKM. Written as DNA, the CDR3 is TGTGCCAGCACCTCATTAAGGACAGGGATCTACGAGCAGTACTTC. It is translated as CASTSLRTGIYEQYF.

The CDR3 loop reads CASSITGAGYELNTEAFF. In DNA, the CDR3 is TGTGCCAGTAGTATAACGGGCGCAGGGTATGAGCTGAACACTGAAGCTTTCTTT. The chain is built from TRBV19 and TRBJ1-1; a possible D gene is TRBD1 (5 bases). Per germline, CDR1 LNHDA and CDR2 SQIVND (reference sequence). The CDR3 length is 18 residues. V was cut by 2 bases and J by 0 bases, with 19 bases left in between.

This rearrangement joins TRBV6-5 to TRBJ2-3; 7 bases are shared with TRBD2. This CDR3 region has 15 residues. Germline CDR1 reads MNHEY; CDR2 reads SVGAGI. Germline trimming cut 2 bases from V and 1 base from J; bases unmatched to any gene: 3. This CDR3 is CASSYARERTDTQYF. The CDR3 DNA reads TGTGCCAGCAGTTACGCGCGGGAGCGCACAGATACGCAGTATTTT.

The chain recombines TRBV5-1 with TRBJ1-2, with 9 nucleotides matching TRBD1. The CDR3 loop spans 14 amino acids. From germline, CDR1 is SGHRS and CDR2 YFSETQ. The J segment lost 8 bases and the V segment lost 3 bases, leaving 8 bases of the junction unmatched. DNA for the CDR3: TGCGCCAGCAGCTCATCCGGGACAGGGTACGGCTACACCTTC. Its translation: CASSSSGTGYGYTF.

The chain couples TRBV9 to TRBJ2-7; 9 bases match TRBD1. V shed 0 bases, J shed 3 bases, and the junction held 4 bases outside the gene matches. The germline V gene encodes CDR1 SGDLS and CDR2 YYNGEE. The CDR3 extends over 15 amino acids. The CDR3 sequence is CASSVGPGQGYEQYF. CDR3 DNA sequence: TGTGCCAGCAGCGTAGGGCCGGGACAGGGCTACGAGCAGTACTTC.

The V gene is TRBV19, the J gene TRBJ1-4, with TRBD1 as a possible D gene (5 bases). This CDR3 has 14 residues. The germline gives CDR1 LNHDA, CDR2 SQIVND (reference sequence). V was trimmed by 5 bases and J by 4 bases, leaving 11 bases between them. DNA for the CDR3: TGTGCCAGTAGTCCAGGGTTTAATAATGAAAAACTGTTTTTT. Its translation is CASSPGFNNEKLFF.

V and J are TRBV13 and TRBJ1-2, with D possibly matching TRBD1 (6 bases). Germline CDR1 is PRHDT and CDR2 is FYEKMQ (reference sequence). CDR3 length: 15 amino acids. V dropped 4 bases and J dropped 2 bases, with 14 bases sitting between them. The CDR3 nucleotides read TGTGCCAGCAGCTCCCCAGCAGGGACAAACTATGGCTACACCTTC. Translating it yields CASSSPAGTNYGYTF. Based on the CDR3 plus reference TRBV13 and TRBJ1-2, the full variable domain is AAGVIQSPRHLIKEKRETATLKCYPIPRHDTVYWYQQGPGQDPQFLISFYEKMQSDKGSIPDRFSAQQFSDYHSELNMSSLELGDSALYFCASSSPAGTNYGYTFGSGTRLTVV.

This clone was seen only once. This rearrangement joins TRBV7-2 to TRBJ1-1, with 8 nucleotides matching TRBD1. Trimming removed 4 bases from V and 4 bases from J; junction bases left unmatched: 5. This CDR3 spans 14 amino acids. The germline gives CDR1 SGHTA, CDR2 FQGNSA. In nucleotides, the CDR3 is TGTGCCAGCAGCTCCCCTACAGGGGGCACTGAAGCTTTCTTT. It yields the protein CASSSPTGGTEAFF.

The V call is TRBV28, the J call TRBJ2-1; TRBD2 matches at 8 bases. The length of the CDR3 is 18 residues. V dropped 7 bases and J dropped 4; count of bases not matched to a gene: 18. Germline V gene lookup returns CDR1 MDHEN and CDR2 SYDVKM. The CDR3, as DNA: TGTGCCAGCAAAAAGGCGGGAGGCGGGGGCAAGATTTACAATGAGCAGTTCTTC. This gives the protein CASKKAGGGGKIYNEQFF.

As DNA, the CDR3 is TGTGCCAGCAGTTTAACCGGGATGAACACCGGGGAGCTGTTTTTT. This translates into CASSLTGMNTGELFF. The V and J genes are TRBV28 and TRBJ2-2; possible D gene TRBD2, 5 bases. The germline gives CDR1 MDHEN, CDR2 SYDVKM. The CDR3 contains 15 residues. V was pared by 2 bases and J by 1 base, with 8 bases between.

V is TRBV28 and J is TRBJ1-1; 9 bases are shared with TRBD1. The CDR3 extends over 13 amino acids. Germline CDR1 MDHEN, CDR2 SYDVKM. Trimming removed 5 bases from V and 11 bases from J; junction bases left unmatched: 9. This chain's CDR3 is CASSLHRGLEAFF. As DNA, the CDR3 is TGTGCCAGCAGTCTTCACAGGGGGCTAGAGGCTTTCTTT.

V and J are TRBV27 and TRBJ2-1; 7 bases match TRBD1. J lost 10 bases, V lost 5 bases, and 11 bases had no gene match. The germline V gene encodes CDR1 MNHEY and CDR2 SMNVEV (reference sequence). The length of the CDR3 is 14 residues. The CDR3 loop is CASSEGQGVEEQFF. In DNA, the CDR3 is TGTGCCAGCAGTGAGGGCCAGGGGGTAGAGGAGCAGTTCTTC.

This clone was observed a single time. V is TRBV19 and J is TRBJ2-2; possibly TRBD1 for D (5 bases). CDR1 is LNHDA and CDR2 is SQIVND in the germline V gene (reference sequence). This CDR3 region has 14 residues. V was trimmed by 3 bases and J by 4 bases, leaving 9 bases between them. In DNA form, the CDR3 reads TGTGCCAGTAGTATGGGGCGCGGCACCGGGGAGCTGTTTTTT. Translated: CASSMGRGTGELFF.

The rearrangement uses TRBV5-6 and TRBJ2-7, with D possibly being TRBD2 (5 bases). The germline CDR1 and CDR2 sequences are SGHDT and YYEEEE. The V end lost 2 bases, the J end lost 4 bases, and 7 bases lay between the germline ends. The CDR3 is 12 residues long. CDR3 coding DNA: TGTGCCAGCAGCTTTAGCGTGTACGAGCAGTACTTC. Encoded protein: CASSFSVYEQYF. The full variable domain, completed using reference TRBV5-6 and TRBJ2-7, is DAGVTQSPTHLIKTRGQQVTLRCSPKSGHDTVSWYQQALGQGPQFIFQYYEEEERQRGNFPDRFSGHQFPNYSSELNVNALLLGDSALYLCASSFSVYEQYFGPGTRLTVT.

This chain connects TRBV30 to TRBJ2-7; D unresolved. CDR3 length: 12 residues. In germline, CDR1 is GTSNPN, CDR2 SVGIG (reference sequence). The V end lost 0 bases, the J end lost 1 base, and 4 bases lay between the germline ends. In DNA form, the CDR3 reads TGTGCCTGGAGTGTATCTTCCTACGAGCAGTACTTC. Its translation is CAWSVSSYEQYF.

The chain's CDR3 is CASRRGLEHGYTF. The CDR3 region has the DNA TGTGCCAGCAGGAGGGGGCTGGAACATGGCTACACCTTC. V is TRBV27 and J is TRBJ1-2, with 7 bases that match TRBD1. J lost 6 bases, V lost 6 bases, and 7 bases had no gene match. CDR1 MNHEY and CDR2 SMNVEV come from the germline V gene (reference sequence). The CDR3 spans 13 residues.

The chain joins TRBV27 to TRBJ2-2; D gene ambiguous. Per the germline V gene, CDR1 is MNHEY and CDR2 is SMNVEV (reference sequence). The CDR3 has 12 residues. Trimming took off 6 bases at V and 6 bases at J, with 8 bases between the two ends. The CDR3 nucleotides are TGTGCCAGCAGCCCCCCTGCCGGGGAGCTGTTTTTT. Translated, it gives CASSPPAGELFF.

This chain connects TRBV19 to TRBJ1-1; 7 bases map to TRBD1. The junction had 13 bases not matched to a gene; V was cut back by 3 bases and J by 6 bases. Germline CDR1 and CDR2: LNHDA and SQIVND (reference sequence). This CDR3 contains 16 residues. The DNA of the CDR3 is TGTGCCAGTAGTATTCTTCTACAGGGGCCCCTCCCTGAAGCTTTCTTT. It is translated as CASSILLQGPLPEAFF.